This entry describes one T cell receptor (beta chain). The CDR3 has 17 amino acids. CDR1 and CDR2 (germline): MDHEN, SYDVKM. V shed 7 bases and J 4 bases; nucleotides not matched to a gene: 16. Sequencing was performed with immunoSEQ multiplex PCR; in TCRdb, only in-frame clones are kept and a portion is missing. The sample includes about 2 million clones, roughly 96% of them seen just once. This specimen belongs to a study of shared clonotypes between healthy human individuals. The origin of this receptor is a man aged 18 to 30 in good health. The V gene is TRBV28, the J gene TRBJ1-2; TRBD1 matches 9 bases. The sample taken for sequencing was naive CD4+ T cells sorted from blood. The subset denotes: CD45RA+ positively selected. CDR3 nucleotides: TGTGCCAGCAACCCCCCCTCCGGGACAGGGATCAGCTATGGCTACACCTTC. Translated: CASNPPSGTGISYGYTF.